This T cell receptor beta chain stems from a study of early T cells in non-severe SARS-CoV-2 infection. For the study at large: Unsorted whole-blood RNA was sequenced in bulk, leaving chains unpaired.

Unique molecular identifiers were affixed to single, distinct cDNA molecules. TCRdb ran MiXCR on the 5' RACE reads and lists one entry per CDR3 protein. The data contain around 98,000 distinct CDR3 sequences, more than 9.5% of them seen just once; the ten biggest clones take up around 5%. Trimming at V came to 6 bases and at J to 4 bases, leaving 8 bases not matched to a gene. The germline V gene has CDR1 SEHNR and CDR2 FQNEAQ (reference sequence). The CDR3 extends over 15 amino acids. A few counts support this clonotype. What it binds is unknown. Study-level findings and limits: VDJdb matching favored anti-spike CD8 responses, missing private and CD4 specificities.

Sequenced input: whole blood. The sequence was obtained from an adult who was a healthcare worker with PCR-confirmed SARS-CoV-2 infection or an uninfected control (not recorded which). The V gene is TRBV7-9, the J gene TRBJ1-2; 10 bases agree with TRBD1. This chain's CDR3 is CASSYRDRGSYGYTF. In DNA, the CDR3 is TGTGCCAGCAGTTACCGGGACAGGGGTTCCTATGGCTACACCTTC.